A single sample is the source of the 18 T cell receptor beta chains below, sequenced in a study of T cells in Graves' hyperthyroidism and ophthalmopathy. RNA transcripts provided the source from which TCR beta CDR3 regions were amplified. HTBI primers were the set used in a first-round RT-PCR of the TCR CDR3. Via MiXCR, TCRdb re-called the multiplex PCR reads, giving one row per CDR3 protein. The table shows fewer than 650,000 distinct CDR3 sequences, with about 45% occurring only once. Sequences were obtained from peripheral blood or thyroid tissue (not recorded which). The receptors were gathered from an adult woman with Graves' disease, either hyperthyroidism or ophthalmopathy (not recorded which).

The sample holds a few counts of this clonotype. The chain joins TRBV27 to TRBJ2-7; a possible D gene is TRBD1 (5 bases). CDR3 length: 15 amino acids. CDR1 and CDR2 (germline): MNHEY, SMNVEV (reference sequence). V lost 2 bases, J lost 0 bases, and 11 bases lay in between. CDR3 nucleotides: TGTGCCAGCAGTTTAATCACAGGCGCCTCCTACGAGCAGTACTTC. Translated, it gives CASSLITGASYEQYF.

This sequence joins TRBV29-1 and TRBJ1-2; TRBD1 is a possible D gene (6 bases). Germline V lookup: CDR1 SQVTM, CDR2 ANQGSEA. The CDR3 is 12 amino acids. The V end lost 8 bases, the J end lost 7 bases, and 17 bases lay between the germline ends. As DNA, the CDR3 is TGCAGCTTATGGGACACGGAGTCTGGCTACACCTTC. This encodes CSLWDTESGYTF. The full variable domain, rest sourced from reference TRBV29-1 and TRBJ1-2, is SAVISQKPSRDICQRGTSLTIQCQVDSQVTMMFWYRQQPGQSLTLIATANQGSEATYESGFVIDKFPISRPNLTFSTLTVSNMSPEDSSIYLCSLWDTESGYTFGSGTRLTVV.

This clonotype was found many times. The chain carries TRBV20-1 and TRBJ1-5; D gene uncertain. The V gene lost 0 bases and the J gene lost 9 bases, with 15 bases spanning the gap. CDR3 length: 14 amino acids. The germline V gene has CDR1 DFQATT and CDR2 SNEGSKA (reference sequence). The CDR3 DNA sequence: TGCAGTGCTAGAGACGGCCAACTAACGGGGCCCCAGCATTTT. Protein sequence: CSARDGQLTGPQHF.

A few counts support this clonotype. The chain links TRBV6-2 or TRBV6-3 to TRBJ1-1; D perhaps matches TRBD1 (5 bases). Germline CDR1 reads MNHEY; CDR2 reads SVGEGT. CDR3 size: 14 residues. V dropped 8 bases and J dropped 1 base, with 14 bases sitting between them. Written as DNA, the CDR3 is TGTGCCAGCCTACTACCTGGGGGGAACACTGAAGCTTTCTTT. This encodes CASLLPGGNTEAFF.

CDR3 sequence (DNA): TGCAGTGCTAGTCAACTAGCTCCCTACGAGCAGTACTTC. It translates to CSASQLAPYEQYF. This chain joins TRBV20-1 and TRBJ2-7, with D possibly matching TRBD2 (6 bases). The V and J ends lost 3 bases and 2 bases respectively, with 11 bases between them. From germline, CDR1 is DFQATT and CDR2 SNEGSKA (reference sequence). CDR3 length: 13 residues.

The gene calls are TRBV25-1 and TRBJ1-1; no reliable D call. The CDR3 consists of 12 residues. Germline lookup yields CDR1 MGHDK and CDR2 SYGVNS. Between the trimmed V and J ends, which lost 7 bases and 3 bases, there was a span of 9 bases. CDR3 in DNA: TGTGCCAGCATCGGCCAGCACACTGAAGCTTTCTTT. Encoded protein: CASIGQHTEAFF.

This clonotype has a single count. Sequence at one end of the junction differs from germline and may be a read error. The genes are TRBV7-7 and TRBJ2-3; 10 bases match TRBD1. Germline CDR1 is SSHAT and CDR2 is FNYEAQ (reference sequence). The length of the CDR3 is 14 residues. The CDR3 loop reads CASSLTGGADTQYF. The CDR3 bases are TGTGCTAGCAGTTTGACAGGGGGCGCAGATACGCAGTATTTT.

Regarding this clonotype: Given the absence of the conserved phenylalanine or tryptophan at the CDR3 end, a read error is likely. Because the CDR3's place on the DNA is in doubt, the DNA is left out and the CDR3 is given as listed by TCRdb. CDR3: CATSRAGE. The rearrangement uses TRBV15 and TRBJ1-4; the tabulated D call, TRBD1, remains unverified against the DNA. The CDR3 sequence runs 8 residues, both termini included. Germline V gene lookup returns CDR1 LNHNV and CDR2 YYDKDF (reference sequence).

This clonotype was observed a few times. The V gene is TRBV10-3, the J gene TRBJ2-6; 7 positions match TRBD1. Unmatched junction bases numbered 8, after V lost 10 bases and J lost 2 bases. The CDR3 consists of 15 residues. Per the germline V gene, CDR1 is ENHRY and CDR2 is SYGVKD. CDR3 in DNA: TGTGCCACCGGGACAGTTGGGCCTGGGGCCAACGTCCTGACTTTC. It encodes CATGTVGPGANVLTF.

The CDR3 nucleotides are TGCAGCGTTGTGGGCGGGACTGCCTACGAGCAGTACTTC. This gives the protein CSVVGGTAYEQYF. This sequence joins TRBV29-1 and TRBJ2-7, with D possibly being TRBD2 (6 bases). V was shortened by 4 bases and J by 2 bases, with 12 bases between the two germline ends. Germline-derived CDR1 and CDR2 are SQVTM and ANQGSEA. The CDR3 sequence is 13 residues long.

This clonotype was observed many times. The chain carries TRBV25-1 and TRBJ2-3; 11 bases agree with TRBD2. The germline V gene encodes CDR1 MGHDK and CDR2 SYGVNS. CDR3 length: 16 amino acids. Trimming cost V 4 bases and J 2 bases; bases outside gene matches: 5. Here the CDR3 reads CASSGGTSGYTDTQYF. CDR3 nucleotide sequence: TGTGCCAGCAGTGGGGGGACTAGCGGTTACACAGATACGCAGTATTTT.

The chain has TRBV5-1 and TRBJ1-1; 8 nucleotides match TRBD1. Germline CDR1 reads SGHRS; CDR2 reads YFSETQ. The CDR3 has 14 residues. V shed 4 bases and J 4 bases; nucleotides not matched to a gene: 6. CDR3 sequence (DNA): TGCGCCAGCAGCAGTCTACAGGGGGGCACTGAAGCTTTCTTT. Translating gives CASSSLQGGTEAFF.

This clonotype was detected many times. The chain links TRBV7-3 to TRBJ2-7; a possible D gene is TRBD1 (5 bases). Germline CDR1 SGHTA, CDR2 FQGTGA. The CDR3 runs to 13 residues. V was shortened by 4 bases and J by 0 bases, with 7 bases between the two germline ends. The CDR3 DNA follows: TGTGCCAGCAGCTCAGGGCCCTCCTACGAGCAGTACTTC. This encodes CASSSGPSYEQYF.

The chain has TRBV5-1 and TRBJ2-5; D call uncertain. This CDR3 is built from 14 residues. The ends were cut back, 4 bases at V and 5 bases at J, with 15 bases in the middle. Germline assignment: CDR1 SGHRS and CDR2 YFSETQ. The CDR3 DNA is TGCGCCAGCAGCCCATACCCGGCACGCGAGACCCAGTACTTC. The encoded protein is CASSPYPARETQYF.

Remarks on this clonotype: Sequence at one end of the junction differs from germline and may be a read error. The chain recombines TRBV7-9 with TRBJ2-7; 8 bases are shared with TRBD1. The germline gives CDR1 SEHNR, CDR2 FQNEAQ (reference sequence). This CDR3 has 15 amino acids. Here the CDR3 reads CASSQVGQGRVEQYF. Written as DNA, the CDR3 is TGCGCCAGCAGCCAAGTTGGACAGGGAAGGGTCGAGCAGTACTTC.

This clonotype occurred many times. The genes are TRBV9 and TRBJ1-6; D is ambiguous. Per germline, CDR1 SGDLS and CDR2 YYNGEE. This CDR3 is 12 amino acids long. V was pared by 5 bases and J by 8 bases, with 8 bases between. The CDR3 here is CASSVLDSPLHF. The CDR3 DNA sequence: TGTGCCAGCAGTGTGTTGGATTCACCCCTCCACTTT.

This clonotype was observed a few times. This chain uses TRBV20-1 with TRBJ1-5; a possible D gene is TRBD1 (5 bases). The CDR3 totals 15 residues. Deletions cut 4 bases from V and 11 bases from J, with 24 bases between. Germline CDR1 is DFQATT and CDR2 is SNEGSKA (reference sequence). CDR3 DNA sequence: TGCAGTGCTACCAAGACTAGCGGACATCAAGAGACCCAGCATTTT. This gives the protein CSATKTSGHQETQHF.

This clonotype came up a few times. V is TRBV5-4 and J is TRBJ2-6; 10 bases line up with TRBD1. Germline V gives CDR1 SGHNT, CDR2 YYREEE (reference sequence). The CDR3 is made up of 16 amino acids. V lost 3 bases, J lost 2 bases, and 2 bases stayed unmatched. The CDR3 is CASSYGQGAGANVLTF. CDR3 coding DNA: TGTGCCAGCAGCTACGGACAGGGGGCTGGGGCCAACGTCCTGACTTTC.